This T cell receptor (beta chain) is drawn from a study of T cells in Graves' hyperthyroidism and ophthalmopathy. Study results and limitations: Most clonotypes expanded in the thyroid (above 0.001) were also present in blood.

In this sample, this clonotype turned up many times. Antigen specificity is unknown. J gave up 5 bases and V 8 bases, and 16 bases lay outside the gene matches. The CDR3 is 16 amino acids. There were TCR beta CDR3 regions amplified from RNA transcripts. First-round RT-PCR with HTBI primers amplified the TCR CDR3 region. TCRdb re-derived calls from the multiplex PCR reads in MiXCR, one entry per CDR3 protein. This sample carries about 720,000 distinct CDR3 sequences, around 15% of them seen once, and the ten largest clones take roughly 8%. The sample taken for sequencing was blood. The rearrangement joins TRBV12-3 or TRBV12-4 to TRBJ1-1, with 8 positions matching TRBD1. This TCR was sampled from a man aged 18-30 years with Graves' hyperthyroidism. This chain's CDR3 is CASRPTGGRATTEAFF. As DNA, the CDR3 is TGTGCCAGCCGCCCAACAGGGGGAAGGGCAACGACTGAAGCTTTCTTT.